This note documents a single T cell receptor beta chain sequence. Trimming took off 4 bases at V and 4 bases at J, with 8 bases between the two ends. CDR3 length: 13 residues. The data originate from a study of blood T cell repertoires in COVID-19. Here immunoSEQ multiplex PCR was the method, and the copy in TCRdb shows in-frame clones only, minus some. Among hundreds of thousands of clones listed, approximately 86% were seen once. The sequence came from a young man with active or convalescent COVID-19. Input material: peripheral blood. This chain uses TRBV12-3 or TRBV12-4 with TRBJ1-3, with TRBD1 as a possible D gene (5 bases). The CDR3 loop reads CASSSNRGNTIYF. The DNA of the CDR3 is TGTGCCAGCAGTTCCAACAGGGGAAACACCATATATTTT.